The 13 T cell receptor beta chains in this list originate from one sample, sequenced in a study of blood T cells in healthy people across ages. It was with a sample-barcoded 5' primer and a J-beta primer mix that a second PCR of roughly 7 to 12 cycles was run. Via MiXCR, TCRdb re-called the 5' RACE reads, giving one row per CDR3 protein. The sample has approximately 1.5 million distinct CDR3 sequences, around 36% seen once. Specimen: blood. These TCRs come from a woman in her 30s in good health.

The J gene is TRBJ1-2, the V gene TRBV20-1; D remains unclear. Germline CDR1 DFQATT, CDR2 SNEGSKA (reference sequence). The CDR3 sequence is 11 residues long. V was clipped by 4 bases and J by 4 bases, with 7 bases between them. The CDR3 DNA reads as TGCAGTGCTACCCTCAGCTATGGCTACACCTTC. Its protein product is CSATLSYGYTF.

This clonotype was recorded a few times. The chain couples TRBV9 to TRBJ2-1, with 10 bases aligning to TRBD2. CDR3 length: 16 residues. The junction had 10 bases not matched to a gene; V was cut back by 2 bases and J by 8 bases. The germline V gene has CDR1 SGDLS and CDR2 YYNGEE. CDR3 protein: CASSVSGRADWDEQFF. CDR3 bases: TGTGCCAGCAGCGTGAGCGGGAGGGCCGATTGGGATGAGCAGTTCTTC.

V is TRBV9 and J is TRBJ1-2; a possible D gene is TRBD1 (5 bases). Per the germline V gene, CDR1 is SGDLS and CDR2 is YYNGEE. The CDR3 totals 17 residues. Trimming shortened V by 0 bases and J by 3 bases, and 18 bases separated the two germline ends. The DNA of the CDR3 is TGTGCCAGCAGCGTAGGCCGAGAGCCGGGGGAAGACTATGGCTACACCTTC. It codes for CASSVGREPGEDYGYTF.

A few counts support this clonotype. This chain connects TRBV6-5 to TRBJ2-7, with 9 bases identical to TRBD2. V shed 2 bases, J shed 5 bases, and the junction held 7 bases outside the gene matches. This CDR3 is built from 15 residues. Germline V gene data show CDR1 as MNHEY and CDR2 as SVGAGI. As DNA, the CDR3 is TGTGCCAGCAGTTACCCGCGGGGGGGCCGCAACGAGCAGTACTTC. Translation: CASSYPRGGRNEQYF.

As to this clonotype: One end of the junction does not line up with germline, which may come from a read error. The chain uses TRBV3-1 and TRBJ2-6; D not certain. CDR1 is LGHDT and CDR2 is YNNKEL in the germline V gene (reference sequence). The CDR3 has 19 residues. The CDR3 DNA follows: TGTGCCAGCAGTCAAGAGCGTGGAGATTATCGCTCTGGGGCCAACGTCCTGACTTTC. Translated: CASSQERGDYRSGANVLTF.

This clonotype was seen only a few times. This sequence joins TRBV19 and TRBJ2-5; 12 bases align to TRBD2. Germline V gene data show CDR1 as LNHDA and CDR2 as SQIVND (reference sequence). This CDR3 region has 15 residues. The ends lost 8 bases at V and 3 bases at J; junction bases unmatched: 7. The CDR3, as DNA: TGTGCCAGTGGGGTGACTAGCGGGAGTAAAGAGACCCAGTACTTC. Its translation: CASGVTSGSKETQYF.

V gene TRBV24-1 combines with J gene TRBJ1-5, with TRBD1 matching 7 bases. Germline-derived CDR1 and CDR2 are KGHDR and SFDVKD. CDR3 size: 14 residues. Trimming took 4 bases from V and 5 from J; bases not matched to a gene: 4. CDR3 amino acids: CATSDRGTDQPQHF. CDR3 coding DNA: TGTGCCACCAGTGACAGGGGGACAGATCAGCCCCAGCATTTT.

The chain couples TRBV27 to TRBJ2-1, with unresolved D. This CDR3 comprises 13 residues. V dropped 5 bases and J dropped 7 bases, with 12 bases sitting between them. Germline lookup yields CDR1 MNHEY and CDR2 SMNVEV (reference sequence). The CDR3 here is CASSTWSRNEQFF. CDR3 nucleotides: TGTGCCAGCAGTACATGGTCGCGAAATGAGCAGTTCTTC.

The V call is TRBV27, the J call TRBJ1-5, with D unresolved. The germline V and J ends were trimmed by 0 bases and 5 bases, with 5 bases remaining between them. The length of the CDR3 is 13 residues. Germline V CDR1 and CDR2: MNHEY, SMNVEV (reference sequence). Here the CDR3 DNA reads TGTGCCAGCAGTTTATCGATTTATCAGCCCCAGCATTTT. Its translation is CASSLSIYQPQHF.

This clonotype was picked up one time. V and J are TRBV18 and TRBJ1-2, with 10 bases matching TRBD1. Germline lookup yields CDR1 KGHSH and CDR2 LQKENI. With V trimmed by 3 bases and J by 10 bases, 11 bases remained unmatched. The CDR3 covers 15 residues. CDR3 nucleotide sequence: TGTGCCAGCTCACCTAAAGGACAGGGGGTGATGGTCTACACCTTC. It codes for CASSPKGQGVMVYTF.

This rearrangement joins TRBV6-1 to TRBJ2-1; 11 bases are shared with TRBD2. Per germline, CDR1 MNHNS and CDR2 SASEGT. This CDR3 is built from 16 residues. J was trimmed by 6 bases and V by 2 bases; bases with no gene match: 6. The CDR3 sequence: CASSEQGLAVCNEQFF. CDR3 nucleotides: TGTGCCAGCAGTGAACAGGGACTAGCGGTCTGCAATGAGCAGTTCTTC.

The rearrangement links TRBV20-1 to TRBJ2-1, with 13 nucleotides matching TRBD2. Germline V gives CDR1 DFQATT, CDR2 SNEGSKA (reference sequence). The CDR3 is 14 residues long. V shed 5 bases, J shed 15 bases, and the junction held 13 bases outside the gene matches. CDR3 sequence (DNA): TGCAGTGCTTTCAGGACTAGCGGGGGAGAGTCGTGGTTCTTC. Its translation: CSAFRTSGGESWFF.

This sequence joins TRBV20-1 and TRBJ2-4; 11 nucleotides match TRBD2. The DNA end lines up better with TRBJ2-5; the J call may be wrong. Germline V gives CDR1 DFQATT, CDR2 SNEGSKA (reference sequence). CDR3 length: 14 amino acids. DNA for the CDR3: TGCAGTGCTAGTGGCGGGACTAGCGGAGAGACCCAGTACTTC. Protein sequence: CSASGGTSGETQYF.